A single sample gave rise to the 22 T cell receptor beta chains below, sequenced in a study of identical twins. Each CDR3 protein is one row after TCRdb ran MiXCR on the 5' RACE reads. Of some 690,000 distinct CDR3 sequences listed, less than 25% are singletons. The same sample was also studied in work on T cells expressing NK-cell markers.

The source material was PBMCs. The receptors originated from a woman younger than 30 in good health.

This clonotype has just one count. One end of the junction varies from germline; a read error may be responsible. The chain carries TRBV20-1 and TRBJ2-7; D is uncertain. This CDR3 spans 10 amino acids. The V gene's germline CDR1 is DFQATT and CDR2 SNEGSKA (reference sequence). The CDR3 loop is CSAGESYQYF. The DNA for the CDR3 is TGCAGTGCTGGAGAGTCTTACCAGTACTTC.

The V and J genes are TRBV6-5 and TRBJ2-5; no definite D call. CDR1 is MNHEY, CDR2 SVGAGI, per germline. Trimming cost V 1 base and J 5 bases, with 11 bases left between them. This CDR3 has 14 amino acids. The DNA for the CDR3 is TGTGCCAGCAGTTACTATCGGAGTCCGGAGACCCAGTACTTC. Protein: CASSYYRSPETQYF.

In the case of this clonotype: The junction shows a germline mismatch at one end, possibly a read error. The chain couples TRBV3-1 to TRBJ2-2; 15 bases fit TRBD2. CDR1 and CDR2 from the germline V gene are LGHDT and YNNKEL (reference sequence). The CDR3 totals 20 residues. CDR3 loop: CASSQDTGLAGGSNIGELFF. Here the CDR3 DNA reads TGTGCCAGCAGCCAAGATACGGGACTAGCGGGAGGCTCCAACATCGGGGAGCTGTTTTTT.

This chain links TRBV3-1 with TRBJ2-3; D is possibly TRBD1 or TRBD2 (5 bases each). Germline V gives CDR1 LGHDT, CDR2 YNNKEL (reference sequence). V lost 0 bases and J lost 0, with 19 bases in between. The CDR3 is 19 amino acids. This chain's CDR3 is CASSQDIYGGSPSTDTQYF. DNA for the CDR3: TGTGCCAGCAGCCAAGATATCTATGGGGGATCACCTAGCACAGATACGCAGTATTTT.

This clonotype was seen a handful of times. For the CDR3, the DNA is TGCAGTGCTAGATATCGGCTAGCGGAGCGCTACAATGAGCAGTTCTTC. It yields the protein CSARYRLAERYNEQFF. The chain recombines TRBV20-1 with TRBJ2-1; 7 bases are shared with TRBD2. J lost 3 bases, V lost 2 bases, and 10 bases had no gene match. Germline CDR1 is DFQATT and CDR2 is SNEGSKA (reference sequence). This CDR3 has 16 residues.

V gene TRBV6-2 or TRBV6-3 combines with J gene TRBJ2-1; no firm D call. CDR3 size: 12 residues. Germline V gene data show CDR1 as MNHEY and CDR2 as SVGEGT. V was pared by 8 bases and J by 6 bases, with 11 bases between. The CDR3 reads CASSPQFNEQFF. Written as DNA, the CDR3 is TGTGCCAGCTCCCCCCAATTCAATGAGCAGTTCTTC.

The chain has TRBV6-5 and TRBJ2-3; 10 bases match TRBD2. Germline loops: CDR1 MNHEY, CDR2 SVGAGI. The CDR3 length is 16 residues. The V segment lost 4 bases and the J segment 1 base; nucleotides outside the gene matches: 5. CDR3 coding DNA: TGTGCCAGCAGTTCGAGCGGGAGGGGACGCACAGATACGCAGTATTTT. It is translated as CASSSSGRGRTDTQYF.

This clonotype occurred a few times. The chain uses TRBV10-2 and TRBJ2-1; 11 bases are a match to TRBD1. CDR1 WSHSY and CDR2 SAAADI come from the germline V gene. Germline trimming cut 10 bases from V and 9 bases from J; bases unmatched to any gene: 11. This CDR3 spans 14 amino acids. CDR3 loop: CATSGTGGWVEQFF. DNA of the CDR3: TGCGCCACCTCCGGGACAGGGGGTTGGGTTGAGCAGTTCTTC.

This clonotype occurred a few times. The chain joins TRBV11-2 to TRBJ1-6; the D gene is possibly TRBD1 (5 bases). With 5 bases removed from V and 6 bases from J, the gap between germline ends came to 11 bases. Germline CDR1 reads SGHAT; CDR2 reads FQNNGV. There are 14 residues in the CDR3. The CDR3 loop reads CASSAGRINSPLHF. The CDR3 bases are TGTGCCAGCAGCGCGGGACGGATTAATTCACCCCTCCACTTT.

The chain employs TRBV5-1 and TRBJ2-7; 11 positions agree with TRBD2. CDR3 length: 13 residues. With 4 bases clipped from V and 7 bases from J, the junction kept 4 bases outside the gene matches. CDR1 is SGHRS, CDR2 YFSETQ, per germline. Here the CDR3 DNA reads TGCGCCAGCAGCCTAGGGACTAGCGGAGAGCAGTACTTC. It is translated as CASSLGTSGEQYF.

The rearrangement joins TRBV27 to TRBJ2-1, with 10 bases aligning to TRBD2. The germline V gene has CDR1 MNHEY and CDR2 SMNVEV (reference sequence). Trimming cost V 6 bases and J 9 bases; bases outside gene matches: 8. The CDR3 runs to 14 residues. The chain's CDR3 is CASRASGGQGEQFF. CDR3 nucleotide sequence: TGTGCCAGCAGGGCTAGCGGGGGCCAGGGTGAGCAGTTCTTC.

The chain's CDR3 is CASSLARGSDEKLFF. CDR3 DNA sequence: TGCGCCAGCAGCTTGGCCCGGGGTAGCGATGAAAAACTGTTTTTT. The rearrangement links TRBV5-1 to TRBJ1-4, with D uncertain. Germline V gene lookup returns CDR1 SGHRS and CDR2 YFSETQ. The germline V and J ends were trimmed by 0 bases and 6 bases, with 12 bases remaining between them. The CDR3 spans 15 residues.

This chain uses TRBV5-1 with TRBJ1-2; TRBD1 aligns across 7 bases. CDR3 length: 13 residues. Per the germline V gene, CDR1 is SGHRS and CDR2 is YFSETQ. With V trimmed by 4 bases and J by 7 bases, 7 bases remained unmatched. The chain's CDR3 is CASSNRQGSGYTF. DNA of the CDR3: TGCGCCAGCAGCAATCGACAGGGAAGTGGCTACACCTTC.

V gene TRBV20-1 combines with J gene TRBJ2-7, with a tentative D call TRBD2 (6 bases). The V and J ends lost 0 bases and 0 bases respectively, with 12 bases between them. This CDR3 is built from 15 residues. Looked up from germline, CDR1 is DFQATT and CDR2 is SNEGSKA (reference sequence). CDR3 nucleotides: TGCAGTGCTAGAGATTTGAGGGACTTCTCCTACGAGCAGTACTTC. Protein sequence: CSARDLRDFSYEQYF.

This clonotype has just a few counts. The J gene is TRBJ2-1, the V gene TRBV27; 7 bases agree with TRBD2. Germline V lookup: CDR1 MNHEY, CDR2 SMNVEV (reference sequence). This CDR3 is 15 amino acids long. Trimming cost V 5 bases and J 7 bases; bases outside gene matches: 11. The chain's CDR3 is CASSPNPRGRNEQFF. The DNA of the CDR3 is TGTGCCAGCAGTCCCAACCCGCGGGGGAGGAATGAGCAGTTCTTC.

This clonotype was observed a handful of times. The DNA of the CDR3 is TGTGCCAGCAGTTTGGGACAGGGGGATTTCTCGGTCTACGAGCAGTACTTC. As protein: CASSLGQGDFSVYEQYF. The rearrangement uses TRBV12-3 or TRBV12-4 and TRBJ2-7; 11 bases agree with TRBD1. This CDR3 is 17 amino acids long. V was clipped by 3 bases and J by 3 bases; unmatched bases: 10.

This chain joins TRBV9 and TRBJ2-7; D is perhaps TRBD1 (6 bases). V lost 3 bases and J 5 bases, leaving 15 bases between the germline ends. Germline V gene sequence: CDR1 SGDLS, CDR2 YYNGEE. CDR3 length: 14 amino acids. CDR3 sequence: CASSGGTGFDEQYF. CDR3 DNA sequence: TGTGCCAGCAGCGGAGGAACAGGGTTCGACGAGCAGTACTTC. Full variable domain (remainder filled in from reference TRBV9 and TRBJ2-7): DSGVTQTPKHLITATGQRVTLRCSPRSGDLSVYWYQQSLDQGLQFLIQYYNGEERAKGNILERFSAQQFPDLHSELNLSSLELGDSALYFCASSGGTGFDEQYFGPGTRLTVT.

In this sample, this clonotype turned up a few times. The chain joins TRBV20-1 to TRBJ2-1; D tentatively reads TRBD1 or TRBD2 (5 bases each). V gave up 4 bases and J gave up 3 bases, with 10 bases separating them. CDR3 length equals 13 residues. From germline, CDR1 is DFQATT and CDR2 SNEGSKA (reference sequence). The CDR3 spells CSATGTDYNEQFF. In DNA, the CDR3 is TGCAGTGCTACCGGGACCGACTACAATGAGCAGTTCTTC.

This clonotype came up a few times. The rearrangement uses TRBV20-1 and TRBJ2-4; 8 bases line up with TRBD1. After removal of 2 bases from V and 1 base from J, the junction contained 22 bases not matched to a gene. The CDR3 consists of 21 residues. Germline values: CDR1 DFQATT, CDR2 SNEGSKA (reference sequence). CDR3 residues: CSARLTKLGQGQLVAKNIQYF. CDR3 sequence (DNA): TGCAGTGCTAGATTAACCAAGCTAGGACAGGGACAATTGGTGGCCAAAAACATTCAGTACTTC.

The V gene is TRBV5-1, the J gene TRBJ2-1; 9 bases agree with TRBD2. Germline assignment: CDR1 SGHRS and CDR2 YFSETQ. Unmatched junction bases numbered 2, after V lost 6 bases and J lost 4 bases. This CDR3 region has 13 residues. This CDR3 reads CASNLAGYNEQFF. The DNA for the CDR3 is TGCGCCAGCAACCTAGCGGGGTACAATGAGCAGTTCTTC. The entire variable domain, with the rest obtained from reference TRBV5-1 and TRBJ2-1, is as follows: KAGVTQTPRYLIKTRGQQVTLSCSPISGHRSVSWYQQTPGQGLQFLFEYFSETQRNKGNFPGRFSGRQFSNSRSEMNVSTLELGDSALYLCASNLAGYNEQFFGPGTRLTVL.

This clonotype was counted many times. The chain links TRBV7-9 to TRBJ2-7; tentatively, D is TRBD1 (6 bases). This CDR3 comprises 14 residues. The V gene's germline CDR1 is SEHNR and CDR2 FQNEAQ (reference sequence). V dropped 0 bases and J dropped 2 bases, with 8 bases sitting between them. The CDR3 DNA is TGTGCCAGCAGCTTAGCCGGGACAACCTACGAGCAGTACTTC. Amino acid sequence: CASSLAGTTYEQYF.

The J gene is TRBJ2-7, the V gene TRBV5-1; TRBD2 aligns across 8 bases. Germline V gene sequence: CDR1 SGHRS, CDR2 YFSETQ. J was trimmed by 5 bases and V by 1 base; bases with no gene match: 17. The CDR3 is 18 residues long. The CDR3 region has the DNA TGCGCCAGCAGCTTGTCAGTTTCAACGGGAGGGAGCGCGCACGAGCAGTACTTC. Translation: CASSLSVSTGGSAHEQYF.